This T cell receptor beta chain was sequenced during a study of blood T cell repertoires in COVID-19. This CDR3 spans 13 amino acids. From germline, CDR1 is SNHLY and CDR2 FYNNEI. V lost 6 bases and J lost 3; bases outside the gene matches: 2. The protocol was immunoSEQ multiplex PCR, while the TCRdb copy is restricted to in-frame clones and leaves out a portion. Among some 170,000 clones listed, 82% were seen once. The chain carries TRBV2 and TRBJ1-5; 7 positions match TRBD1. The TCR sequence derives from a woman between 70 and 85 years old with acute or convalescent COVID-19. Sequencing was performed on peripheral blood. CDR3 sequence (DNA): TGTGCCAGCAGGACAGGGCCCAATCAGCCCCAGCATTTT. This translates into CASRTGPNQPQHF. Supplemented by reference TRBV2 and TRBJ1-5, the full variable domain reads EPEVTQTPSHQVTQMGQEVILRCVPISNHLYFYWYRQILGQKVEFLVSFYNNEISEKSEIFDDQFSVERPDGSNFTLKIRSTKLEDSAMYFCASRTGPNQPQHFGDGTRLSIL.